This T cell receptor (beta chain) stems from a study of blood T cell repertoires in COVID-19. Study-level background: Some COVID-19 samples were acute and others convalescent; all came from the United States, Italy and Spain. T cells, B-cell-depleted T cells, or PBMCs supplied cDNA or gDNA.

The assay was immunoSEQ multiplex PCR, and TCRdb's table has in-frame clones only and misses some. The table shows approximately 250,000 clones, with 75% to 85% occurring only once. CDR1 is SGHTS and CDR2 is YDEGEE in the germline V gene. The CDR3 runs to 16 residues. V shed 1 base and J 0 bases; nucleotides not matched to a gene: 6. This receptor was identified in a human donor in a cohort sampled during active COVID-19. The source material was peripheral blood. V is TRBV5-8 and J is TRBJ1-2; 7 bases are shared with TRBD1. DNA for the CDR3: TGTGCCAGCAGCTTGACAGGGGATAAGGCTAACTATGGCTACACCTTC. Translating gives CASSLTGDKANYGYTF.